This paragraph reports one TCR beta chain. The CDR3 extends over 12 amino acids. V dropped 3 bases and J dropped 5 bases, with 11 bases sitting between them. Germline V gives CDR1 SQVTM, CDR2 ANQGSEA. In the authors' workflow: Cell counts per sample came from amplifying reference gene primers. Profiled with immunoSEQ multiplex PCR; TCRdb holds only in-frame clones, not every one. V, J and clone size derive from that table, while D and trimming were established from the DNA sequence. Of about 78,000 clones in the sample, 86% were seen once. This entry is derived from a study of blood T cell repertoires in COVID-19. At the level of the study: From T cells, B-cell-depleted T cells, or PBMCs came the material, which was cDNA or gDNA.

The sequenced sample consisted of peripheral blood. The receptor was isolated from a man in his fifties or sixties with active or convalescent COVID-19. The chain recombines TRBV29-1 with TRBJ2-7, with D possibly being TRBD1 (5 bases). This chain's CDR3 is CSVDRGSNEQYF. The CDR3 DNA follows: TGCAGCGTTGATAGGGGTTCAAACGAGCAGTACTTC.